This entry lists 2 T cell receptor beta chains sequenced from one sample in a study of CD8 T cells in ankylosing spondylitis. TCRdb analysed the 5' RACE reads with MiXCR anew, one entry per CDR3 protein. Among around 99,000 distinct CDR3 sequences, 7.5% to 9% were seen once, and the ten largest hold approximately 5.5%. The sample consisted of blood, either unsorted or a sorted T cell fraction (not recorded which). Receptors were obtained from a male donor with ankylosing spondylitis or in good health (not recorded which).

Many counts were recorded for this clonotype. This sequence joins TRBV28 and TRBJ2-1; 12 bases are shared with TRBD2. V was clipped by 10 bases and J by 8 bases; unmatched bases: 3. The length of the CDR3 is 12 residues. Germline V gene data show CDR1 as MDHEN and CDR2 as SYDVKM. CDR3 region: CATTSGGYEQFF. DNA for the CDR3: TGTGCCACGACTAGCGGGGGCTATGAGCAGTTCTTC. Looking up the rest from reference TRBV28 and TRBJ2-1 gives the full variable domain: DVKVTQSSRYLVKRTGEKVFLECVQDMDHENMFWYRQDPGLGLRLIYFSYDVKMKEKGDIPEGYSVSREKKERFSLILESASTNQTSMYLCATTSGGYEQFFGPGTRLTVL.

The table lists this clonotype with many counts. The chain uses TRBV28 and TRBJ2-7; 13 nucleotides agree with TRBD2. The CDR3 sequence is 15 residues long. Germline assignment: CDR1 MDHEN and CDR2 SYDVKM. V was pared by 6 bases and J by 7 bases, with 9 bases of the junction left unmatched. This CDR3 is CASSRGTSGKREQYF. In nucleotides, the CDR3 is TGTGCCAGCAGCCGAGGGACTAGCGGGAAGAGGGAGCAGTACTTC. The full variable domain, with the rest looked up from reference TRBV28 and TRBJ2-7, is DVKVTQSSRYLVKRTGEKVFLECVQDMDHENMFWYRQDPGLGLRLIYFSYDVKMKEKGDIPEGYSVSREKKERFSLILESASTNQTSMYLCASSRGTSGKREQYFGPGTRLTVT.